The T cell receptor beta chain under discussion was sequenced for a study of T cell responses to AZD1222 COVID-19 vaccine. Study-level results: AZD1222 recipients seropositive at baseline numbered only five to seven. Vaccine-associated CD4 TCRs ranged over spike, dominating at 160-218 and 743-854.

Measured with immunoSEQ multiplex PCR; TCRdb has only the in-frame clones, and not every one. The sample includes about 76,000 clones, 85% to 90% of them seen just once. In regard to this clone: What it binds is not known.

Trimming took off 4 bases at V and 5 bases at J, with 11 bases between the two ends. The CDR3 runs to 14 residues. CDR1 SGHTA and CDR2 FQGNSA come from the germline V gene. This material consisted of peripheral blood, taken on day 0 of MenACWY control vaccination. The chain couples TRBV7-2 to TRBJ2-2, with D unresolved. The sequence derives from an adult in good health. CDR3 amino acids: CASSSSSLTGELFF. The CDR3 DNA reads as TGTGCCAGCAGCTCGAGTAGCCTAACCGGGGAGCTGTTTTTT.